This T cell receptor (beta chain) was profiled in a study of esophageal squamous cell carcinoma under preoperative chemotherapy. Study at large: Samples included peripheral blood T cells as well as tumor-infiltrating lymphocytes.

V was clipped by 1 base and J by 1 base; unmatched bases: 6. From germline, CDR1 is SGHTA and CDR2 FQGNSA. The CDR3 runs to 17 residues. TCRdb ran MiXCR on the PCR reads and lists one entry per CDR3 protein. Among 34,000 or so distinct CDR3 sequences listed, roughly 52% were seen once. Time point indicated: after preoperative PTX-NDP chemotherapy. This clonotype was sampled from a human donor with esophageal squamous cell carcinoma. The donor label of this sample is uncertain. The sample here was taken from a patient given preoperative chemotherapy. This sequence joins TRBV7-2 and TRBJ2-1; TRBD2 matches 8 bases. CDR3 in DNA: TGTGCCAGCAGCTTAGAAGTAGCGGGGACATCCTACAATGAGCAGTTCTTC. Encoded protein: CASSLEVAGTSYNEQFF.